Presented here are 21 T cell receptor beta chains from one specimen sequenced in a study of CD8+CD57+ T cells in acquired aplastic anemia. CDR3 and TCR beta VDJ profiling relied on a genomic DNA template. Via MiXCR, TCRdb re-called the reads, giving one row per CDR3 protein. The sample carries some 150,000 distinct CDR3 sequences, 65% to 75% recorded once. Patients who underwent sequencing had shown CD8+CD57+ cell expansion by flow cytometry. The material sequenced was sorted CD4+, CD8+, or CD8+CD57+ T cells (not recorded which) from PBMCs. The receptors originated from a human donor with aplastic anemia.

The gene calls are TRBV5-1 and TRBJ1-4, with D possibly being TRBD1 (5 bases). Germline values: CDR1 SGHRS, CDR2 YFSETQ. This CDR3 comprises 14 residues. Trimming took 3 bases from V and 5 from J, leaving 11 bases between them. The CDR3 spells CASSSGPVNEKLFF. The CDR3 nucleotides read TGCGCCAGCAGCTCAGGGCCTGTCAATGAAAAACTGTTTTTT.

V usage is TRBV5-1 and J usage is TRBJ2-7; D possibly corresponds to TRBD1 (5 bases). Trimming left V 7 bases short and J 4 bases short, with 15 bases between. The CDR3 contains 13 residues. CDR1 and CDR2 from the germline V gene are SGHRS and YFSETQ. This CDR3 is CASSLQEKYEQYF. For the CDR3, the DNA is TGCGCCAGCTCCTTACAGGAGAAATACGAGCAGTACTTC.

The chain couples TRBV20-1 to TRBJ2-7; 13 nucleotides line up with TRBD2. There are 16 residues in the CDR3. Trimming at V came to 6 bases and at J to 1 base, leaving 9 bases not matched to a gene. The germline V gene encodes CDR1 DFQATT and CDR2 SNEGSKA (reference sequence). The CDR3 region is CSAGVVTSGRSYEQYF. The CDR3 DNA reads TGCAGTGCCGGTGTCGTGACTAGCGGGAGGTCCTACGAGCAGTACTTC.

The chain employs TRBV7-9 and TRBJ2-7; D unresolved. V was cut by 3 bases and J by 5 bases, with 17 bases left in between. Germline V lookup: CDR1 SEHNR, CDR2 FQNEAQ (reference sequence). The CDR3 has 15 residues. The CDR3 DNA reads as TGTGCCAGCAGCTTGCCAATCGGCAGGCACGACGAGCAGTACTTC. Translated: CASSLPIGRHDEQYF. The variable domain in full, completed from reference TRBV7-9 and TRBJ2-7, reads DTGVSQNPRHKITKRGQNVTFRCDPISEHNRLYWYRQTLGQGPEFLTYFQNEAQLEKSRLLSDRFSAERPKGSFSTLEIQRTEQGDSAMYLCASSLPIGRHDEQYFGPGTRLTVT.

This clonotype was seen more than once but under ten times. V is TRBV20-1 and J is TRBJ2-7; D not resolved. Trimming removed 7 bases at V and 0 bases at J, with 13 bases between. Germline CDR1 is DFQATT and CDR2 is SNEGSKA (reference sequence). The CDR3 length is 13 residues. The CDR3: CSGRSASSYEQYF. DNA of the CDR3: TGCAGTGGTCGTTCTGCGAGCTCCTACGAGCAGTACTTC.

CDR3 protein: CASSLRAGGGTDTQYF. In DNA, the CDR3 is TGTGCCAGCAGCCTTAGGGCGGGAGGGGGCACAGATACGCAGTATTTT. V usage is TRBV7-2 and J usage is TRBJ2-3, with 9 bases lining up with TRBD2. The J segment lost 1 base and the V segment lost 5 bases, leaving 7 bases of the junction unmatched. This CDR3 region has 16 residues. The germline V gene has CDR1 SGHTA and CDR2 FQGNSA.

This clonotype was found once. This chain connects TRBV20-1 to TRBJ2-7; perhaps TRBD1 as D (5 bases). Germline CDR1 DFQATT, CDR2 SNEGSKA (reference sequence). The V end lost 5 bases, the J end lost 2 bases, and 16 bases lay between the germline ends. CDR3 length equals 14 residues. CDR3 DNA: TGCAGTGCTCTCGTAAACAGGAGCCCCTACGAGCAGTACTTC. Translated, it gives CSALVNRSPYEQYF.

The chain uses TRBV6-5 and TRBJ2-7, with D perhaps assigned TRBD1 or TRBD2 (5 bases each). Germline V gives CDR1 MNHEY, CDR2 SVGAGI. Trimming left V 2 bases short and J 1 base short, with 15 bases between. CDR3 size: 16 residues. The CDR3 here is CASSYHNGATSYEQYF. The CDR3 coding sequence is TGTGCCAGCAGTTACCATAACGGGGCGACGTCCTACGAGCAGTACTTC.

This clonotype was detected once. The chain combines TRBV14 with TRBJ1-2; no definite D call. The germline V gene encodes CDR1 SGHDN and CDR2 FVKESK. This CDR3 comprises 14 residues. The germline V and J ends were trimmed by 8 bases and 5 bases, with 18 bases remaining between them. CDR3 sequence (DNA): TGTGCCAGCGCAAGACTCGAGGAAAGATATGGCTACACCTTC. The encoded protein is CASARLEERYGYTF.

The V gene is TRBV7-9, the J gene TRBJ2-3; 7 positions match TRBD2. Germline trimming cut 5 bases from V and 2 bases from J; bases unmatched to any gene: 10. The germline gives CDR1 SEHNR, CDR2 FQNEAQ (reference sequence). The CDR3 is 16 amino acids. CDR3 bases: TGTGCCAGCAGCCTATCCCTGCGGGAGCCCACAGATACGCAGTATTTT. Its translation: CASSLSLREPTDTQYF.

The chain links TRBV7-2 to TRBJ1-1, with D hard to call. Germline CDR1 SGHTA, CDR2 FQGNSA. V lost 1 base to trimming and J lost 1 base, with 16 bases between them. The CDR3 has 17 residues. This chain's CDR3 is CASSLGPLLRGNTEAFF. DNA for the CDR3: TGTGCCAGCAGCTTAGGCCCTCTGCTTAGAGGGAACACTGAAGCTTTCTTT.

This rearrangement joins TRBV25-1 to TRBJ1-2; tentatively, D is TRBD1 (6 bases). With 2 bases removed from V and 10 bases from J, the gap between germline ends came to 14 bases. This CDR3 is 13 amino acids long. CDR1 and CDR2 (germline): MGHDK, SYGVNS. CDR3: CASSEQGWLDYTF. The CDR3 DNA follows: TGTGCCAGCAGTGAACAGGGGTGGTTGGACTACACCTTC.

The chain uses TRBV19 and TRBJ1-1, with D perhaps matching TRBD1 (5 bases). V gave up 2 bases and J gave up 10 bases, with 32 bases separating them. Germline CDR1 reads LNHDA; CDR2 reads SQIVND (reference sequence). This CDR3 is built from 19 residues. The CDR3 here is CASSIPMGQREGSDRGAFF. CDR3 coding DNA: TGTGCCAGTAGTATACCCATGGGGCAGCGGGAGGGCTCAGACCGGGGAGCTTTCTTT.

The count of this clonotype is one. This sequence joins TRBV2 and TRBJ1-4; D is undetermined. Deletions cut 8 bases from V and 7 bases from J, with 8 bases between. The V gene's germline CDR1 is SNHLY and CDR2 FYNNEI. This CDR3 region has 11 residues. The CDR3 bases are TGTGCCAGCTCCTGGTCTGAAAAACTGTTTTTT. This encodes CASSWSEKLFF.

This clonotype appeared a few times. The rearrangement links TRBV7-8 to TRBJ2-7; TRBD2 agrees at 8 bases. The CDR3 length is 14 residues. The ends lost 3 bases at V and 5 bases at J; junction bases unmatched: 6. Germline-derived CDR1 and CDR2 are SGHVS and FQNEAQ. The CDR3, as DNA: TGTGCCAGCAGCTTGAGGGTACTAGCGGACGAGCAGTACTTC. Amino acids: CASSLRVLADEQYF.

The rearrangement links TRBV7-2 to TRBJ2-7; D remains unclear. Per the germline V gene, CDR1 is SGHTA and CDR2 is FQGNSA. Trimming removed 3 bases from V and 2 bases from J, with 8 bases in between. The CDR3 runs 13 residues. This CDR3 reads CASSFGPPYEQYF. The CDR3 DNA sequence: TGTGCCAGCAGCTTTGGGCCCCCCTACGAGCAGTACTTC.

This sequence joins TRBV2 and TRBJ2-3, with D perhaps matching TRBD2 (5 bases). The germline V and J ends were trimmed by 6 bases and 10 bases, with 23 bases remaining between them. The CDR3 contains 15 residues. In germline, CDR1 is SNHLY, CDR2 FYNNEI. The CDR3 bases are TGTGCCAGCAGCCAGAGAGCTTCTAGCTCATTAGCGCAGTATTTT. It yields the protein CASSQRASSSLAQYF.

This rearrangement joins TRBV7-2 to TRBJ2-5; D is perhaps TRBD2 (5 bases). CDR1 SGHTA and CDR2 FQGNSA come from the germline V gene. The length of the CDR3 is 14 residues. With 5 bases removed from V and 5 bases from J, the gap between germline ends came to 15 bases. Here the CDR3 reads CASSQDQTGETQYF. The CDR3 region has the DNA TGTGCCAGCAGCCAAGATCAGACGGGGGAGACCCAGTACTTC.

The chain joins TRBV20-1 to TRBJ2-7, with D perhaps matching TRBD1 (5 bases). Germline V gene lookup returns CDR1 DFQATT and CDR2 SNEGSKA (reference sequence). V lost 2 bases and J lost 3, with 11 bases in between. The CDR3 is 13 amino acids. The CDR3 is CSARQGVHYEQYF. CDR3 coding DNA: TGCAGTGCTAGACAAGGGGTCCACTACGAGCAGTACTTC.

This chain connects TRBV20-1 to TRBJ2-7, with D possibly matching TRBD2 (5 bases). CDR3 size: 13 residues. Trimming took off 2 bases at V and 6 bases at J, with 14 bases between the two ends. Germline CDR1 reads DFQATT; CDR2 reads SNEGSKA (reference sequence). CDR3 coding DNA: TGCAGTGCTAGACCGACTTCGGGGTCCGAGCAGTACTTC. Translated, it gives CSARPTSGSEQYF.

The genes are TRBV11-2 and TRBJ2-7; no reliable D call. CDR1 is SGHAT, CDR2 FQNNGV, per germline. There are 12 residues in the CDR3. Trimming stripped 3 bases from V and 5 bases from J, with 8 bases between. For the CDR3, the DNA is TGTGCCAGCAGCTTGGAAGTACACGAGCAGTACTTC. Encoded protein: CASSLEVHEQYF.